This is a list of T cell receptor beta chains from one sample in a study of T cells in Graves' hyperthyroidism and ophthalmopathy. TCRdb analysed the multiplex PCR reads with MiXCR anew, one entry per CDR3 protein. The sample contains around 180,000 distinct CDR3 sequences, around 15% of which appear only once. Sequences were obtained from blood. The receptors originated from a woman aged 50 to 65 with Graves' hyperthyroidism. Each CDR3 is given with its conserved first and last residue. D genes are given only for firm matches. Clone size is shown for a subset of rows, as once, few, many or a class of expanded clone.

d_gene	abundance	v_gene	j_gene	CDR3aa	CDR3nt
TRBD1	many	TRBV6-1	TRBJ2-7	CASRGQGAIRSEQYF	TGTGCCAGTAGGGGACAGGGGGCGATTCGCAGCGAGCAGTACTTC
NA	many	TRBV24-1	TRBJ2-2	CATSPPRQVGLTGELFF	TGTGCCACCAGCCCCCCTCGACAGGTCGGTCTCACCGGGGAGCTGTTTTTT
TRBD1	few	TRBV7-2	TRBJ2-5	CASSETGGGETQYF	TGTGCCAGCAGCGAAACAGGGGGCGGTGAGACCCAGTACTTC
NA	many	TRBV28	TRBJ1-2	CATPGQGGGYTF	TGTGCCACCCCGGGGCAGGGAGGCGGCTACACCTTC
NA	many	TRBV13	TRBJ2-3	CASSFKRDADTDTQYF	TGTGCCAGCAGCTTCAAAAGGGATGCCGACACAGATACGCAGTATTTT
NA	many	TRBV12-3/TRBV12-4	TRBJ1-5	CASSNQVGIYSNQPQHF	TGTGCCAGCAGTAACCAAGTGGGGATTTATAGCAATCAGCCCCAGCATTTT
NA	many	TRBV19	TRBJ1-1	CASSAGEGVYAFF	TGTGCCAGTAGTGCGGGGGAGGGGGTGTATGCTTTCTTT
TRBD1	few	TRBV13	TRBJ1-4	CASSSLTGGRTNEKLFF	TGTGCCAGCAGCTCGTTGACAGGGGGTAGGACTAATGAAAAACTGTTTTTT
NA	many	TRBV12-3/TRBV12-4	TRBJ1-1	CASSFGPGEEAFF	NA
NA	many	TRBV24-1	TRBJ2-3	CATSRTGRTDTQYF	TGTGCCACCAGCCGAACAGGGAGGACAGATACGCAGTATTTT
TRBD2	many	TRBV6-1	TRBJ2-7	CASRWGSSGIYEQYF	TGTGCCAGCAGGTGGGGATCTAGCGGGATCTACGAGCAGTACTTC
TRBD1	NA	TRBV4-1	TRBJ2-5	CASSQGVETGEETQYF	TGCGCCAGCAGCCAAGGAGTGGAGACAGGGGAAGAGACCCAGTACTTC
NA	many	TRBV5-1	TRBJ1-1	CASSWTANRNTEAFF	TGCGCCAGCAGCTGGACAGCGAACAGGAACACTGAAGCTTTCTTT
NA	NA	TRBV20-1	TRBJ2-3	CSATASTDTQYF	TGCAGTGCTACCGCCAGCACAGATACGCAGTATTTT
TRBD2	few	TRBV19	TRBJ2-3	CASSTDSGGSTDTQYF	TGTGCCAGTAGTACGGATAGCGGGGGGAGCACAGATACGCAGTATTTT
NA	many	TRBV2	TRBJ1-1	CASSEEMNTEAFF	TGTGCCAGCAGCGAGGAGATGAACACTGAAGCTTTCTTT
NA	NA	TRBV18	TRBJ2-7	CASSPSGSSYEQYF	TGTGCCAGCTCACCATCAGGGAGCTCCTACGAGCAGTACTTC
TRBD2	NA	TRBV5-1	TRBJ2-7	CASSFTSGSRREQYF	TGCGCCAGCAGCTTTACCAGCGGGAGTCGAAGGGAGCAGTACTTC
NA	many	TRBV6-2/TRBV6-3	TRBJ2-5	CASSGWETQYF	TGTGCCAGCAGCGGGTGGGAGACCCAGTACTTC
NA	many	TRBV18	TRBJ2-5	CASSPGRVQETQYF	TGTGCCAGCTCACCAGGACGAGTCCAAGAGACCCAGTACTTC
NA	few	TRBV20-1	TRBJ2-7	CSARIMGDEYYEQYF	TGCAGTGCTAGAATAATGGGGGACGAATACTACGAGCAGTACTTC
NA	many	TRBV18	TRBJ2-1	CASSPTSEGKQFF	TGTGCCAGCTCACCTACCAGCGAGGGAAAACAGTTCTTC
TRBD2	NA	TRBV19	TRBJ2-1	CASSIGLAGAIRDEQFF	TGTGCCAGTAGTATAGGGCTAGCGGGGGCTATAAGGGATGAGCAGTTCTTC